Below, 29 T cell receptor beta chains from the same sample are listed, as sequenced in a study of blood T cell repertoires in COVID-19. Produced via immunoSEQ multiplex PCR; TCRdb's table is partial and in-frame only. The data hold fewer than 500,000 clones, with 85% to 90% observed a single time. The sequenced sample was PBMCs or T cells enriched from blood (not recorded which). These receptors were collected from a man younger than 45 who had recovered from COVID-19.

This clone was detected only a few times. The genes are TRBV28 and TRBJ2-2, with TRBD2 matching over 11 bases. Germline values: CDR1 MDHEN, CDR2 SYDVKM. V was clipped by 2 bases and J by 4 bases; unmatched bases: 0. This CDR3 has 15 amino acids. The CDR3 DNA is TGTGCCAGCAGTTTAGGACTAGCGGGCACCGGGGAGCTGTTTTTT. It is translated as CASSLGLAGTGELFF.

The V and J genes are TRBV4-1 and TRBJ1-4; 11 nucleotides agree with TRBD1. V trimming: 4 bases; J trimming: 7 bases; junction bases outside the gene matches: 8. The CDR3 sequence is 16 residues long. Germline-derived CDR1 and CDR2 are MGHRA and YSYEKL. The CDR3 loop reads CASSPGTGGVGEKLFF. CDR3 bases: TGCGCCAGCAGCCCAGGGACAGGGGGTGTTGGTGAAAAACTGTTTTTT.

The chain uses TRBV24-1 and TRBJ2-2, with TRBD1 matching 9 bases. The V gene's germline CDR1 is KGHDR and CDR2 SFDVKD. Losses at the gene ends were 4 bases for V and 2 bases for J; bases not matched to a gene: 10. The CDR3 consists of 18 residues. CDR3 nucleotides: TGTGCCACCAGTGAGCGAGGGACAGGGCGCTCCAACACCGGGGAGCTGTTTTTT. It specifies CATSERGTGRSNTGELFF.

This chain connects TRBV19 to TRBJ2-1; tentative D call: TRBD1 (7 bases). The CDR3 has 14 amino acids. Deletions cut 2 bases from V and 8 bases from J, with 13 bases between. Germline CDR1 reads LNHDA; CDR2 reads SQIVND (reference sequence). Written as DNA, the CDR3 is TGTGCCAGTAGTATACAGGGGGGATGGCATGAGCAGTTCTTC. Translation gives CASSIQGGWHEQFF.

CDR3 protein: CASRDEGTEAFF. DNA of the CDR3: TGTGCCAGCCGCGACGAGGGAACTGAAGCTTTCTTT. The rearrangement links TRBV19 to TRBJ1-1, with no clear D. CDR1 LNHDA and CDR2 SQIVND come from the germline V gene (reference sequence). CDR3 length: 12 residues. V was trimmed by 9 bases and J by 5 bases, leaving 13 bases between them. The variable domain in full, completed from reference TRBV19 and TRBJ1-1, reads DGGITQSPKYLFRKEGQNVTLSCEQNLNHDAMYWYRQDPGQGLRLIYYSQIVNDFQKGDIAEGYSVSREKKESFPLTVTSAQKNPTAFYLCASRDEGTEAFFGQGTRLTVV.

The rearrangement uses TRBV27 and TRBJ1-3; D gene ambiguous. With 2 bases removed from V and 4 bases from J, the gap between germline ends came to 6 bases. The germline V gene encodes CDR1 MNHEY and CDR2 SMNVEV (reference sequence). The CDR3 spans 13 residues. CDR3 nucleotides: TGTGCCAGCAGTTTAAATCCAGGAAACACCATATATTTT. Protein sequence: CASSLNPGNTIYF.

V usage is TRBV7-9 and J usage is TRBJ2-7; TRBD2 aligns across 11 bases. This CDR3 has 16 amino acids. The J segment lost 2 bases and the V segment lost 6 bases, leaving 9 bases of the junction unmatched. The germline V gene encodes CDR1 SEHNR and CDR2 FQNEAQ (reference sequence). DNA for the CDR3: TGTGCCAGCAGTAGAACCGGGACTAGCGGTACCTACGAGCAGTACTTC. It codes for CASSRTGTSGTYEQYF.

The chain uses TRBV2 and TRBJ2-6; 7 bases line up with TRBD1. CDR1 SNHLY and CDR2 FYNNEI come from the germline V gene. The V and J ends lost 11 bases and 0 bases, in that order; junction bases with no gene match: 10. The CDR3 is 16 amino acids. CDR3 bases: TGTGCCCGCGCCGGACAGGAGAGCTCTGGGGCCAACGTCCTGACTTTC. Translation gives CARAGQESSGANVLTF.

The CDR3 DNA reads TGTGCCAGCAGCTTGGCCTTGGGGGGCAATGAGCAGTTCTTC. Residues: CASSLALGGNEQFF. This chain links TRBV11-1 with TRBJ2-1, with D tentatively TRBD2 (6 bases). From germline, CDR1 is SGHAT and CDR2 FQDESV (reference sequence). The V and J ends lost 3 bases and 6 bases respectively, with 12 bases between them. The CDR3 has 14 amino acids. Filled out from reference TRBV11-1 and TRBJ2-1, the complete variable domain reads EAEVAQSPRYKITEKSQAVAFWCDPISGHATLYWYRQILGQGPELLVQFQDESVVDDSQLPKDRFSAERLKGVDSTLKIQPAELGDSAMYLCASSLALGGNEQFFGPGTRLTVL.

The CDR3 sequence is CASSERQGGSGNTIYF. The CDR3 bases are TGTGCCAGCAGCGAAAGACAGGGAGGCTCTGGAAACACCATATATTTT. The V and J genes are TRBV7-2 and TRBJ1-3, with 7 nucleotides matching TRBD1. From germline, CDR1 is SGHTA and CDR2 FQGNSA. The CDR3 runs to 16 residues. With 5 bases clipped from V and 0 bases from J, the junction kept 7 bases outside the gene matches.

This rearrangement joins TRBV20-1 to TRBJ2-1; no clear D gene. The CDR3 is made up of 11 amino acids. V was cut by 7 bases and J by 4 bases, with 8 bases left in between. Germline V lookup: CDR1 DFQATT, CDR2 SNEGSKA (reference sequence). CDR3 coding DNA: TGCAGTGGAGGCCGATACAATGAGCAGTTCTTC. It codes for CSGGRYNEQFF.

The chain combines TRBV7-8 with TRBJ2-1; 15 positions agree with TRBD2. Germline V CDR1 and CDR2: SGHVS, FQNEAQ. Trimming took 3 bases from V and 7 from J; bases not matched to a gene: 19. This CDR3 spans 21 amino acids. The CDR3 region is CASSFFQRGLAGGASENEQFF. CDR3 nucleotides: TGTGCCAGCAGCTTCTTTCAAAGGGGACTAGCGGGAGGAGCTAGTGAGAATGAGCAGTTCTTC.

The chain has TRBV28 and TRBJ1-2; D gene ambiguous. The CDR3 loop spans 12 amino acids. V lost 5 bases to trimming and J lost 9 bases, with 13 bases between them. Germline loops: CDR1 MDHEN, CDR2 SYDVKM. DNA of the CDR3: TGTGCCAGCAGTCTCGGTTCATTTAGCTACACCTTC. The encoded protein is CASSLGSFSYTF.

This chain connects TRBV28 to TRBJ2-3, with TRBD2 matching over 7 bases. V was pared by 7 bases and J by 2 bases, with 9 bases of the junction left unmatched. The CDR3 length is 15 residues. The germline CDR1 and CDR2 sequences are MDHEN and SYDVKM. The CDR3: CASNEGRGITDTQYF. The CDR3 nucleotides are TGTGCCAGCAACGAAGGGAGGGGCATCACAGATACGCAGTATTTT.

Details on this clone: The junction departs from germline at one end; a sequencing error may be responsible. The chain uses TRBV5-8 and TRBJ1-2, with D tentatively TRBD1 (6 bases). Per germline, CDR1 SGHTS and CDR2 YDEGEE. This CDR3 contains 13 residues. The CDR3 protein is CASSPSGTNQGRF. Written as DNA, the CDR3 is TGTGCCAGCAGCCCCAGCGGGACAAACCAGGGCCGGTTC. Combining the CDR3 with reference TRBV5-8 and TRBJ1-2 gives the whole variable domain EAGVTQSPTHLIKTRGQQATLRCSPISGHTSVYWYQQALGLGLQFLLWYDEGEERNRGNFPPRFSGRQFPNYSSELNVNALELEDSALYLCASSPSGTNQGRFGSGTRLTVV.

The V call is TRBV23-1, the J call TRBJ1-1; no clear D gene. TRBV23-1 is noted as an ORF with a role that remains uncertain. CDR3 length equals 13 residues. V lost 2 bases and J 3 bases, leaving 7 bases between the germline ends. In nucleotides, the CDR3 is TGCGCCAGCAGTCAAGGGGAGGACACTGAAGCTTTCTTT. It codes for CASSQGEDTEAFF.

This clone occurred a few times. The CDR3 nucleotides are TGTGCCAGCAGCCAAGGTCGTGGGGGGGGACAAAAGCGTCTTGGCCTCACCAATGAGCAGTTCTTC. It specifies CASSQGRGGGQKRLGLTNEQFF. The chain carries TRBV3-1 (or the pseudogene TRBV3-2) and TRBJ2-1, with D possibly being TRBD2 (7 bases). The CDR3 length is 22 residues. Trimming took 1 base from V and 6 from J, leaving 34 bases between them. Germline CDR1 is LGHDT and CDR2 is YNNKEL (reference sequence).

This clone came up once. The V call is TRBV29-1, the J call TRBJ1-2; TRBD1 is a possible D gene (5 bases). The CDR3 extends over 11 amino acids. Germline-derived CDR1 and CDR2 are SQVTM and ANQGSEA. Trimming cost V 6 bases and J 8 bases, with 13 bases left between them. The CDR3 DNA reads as TGCAGCGTCGGTGGAGGGGAAGGCTACACCTTC. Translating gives CSVGGGEGYTF.

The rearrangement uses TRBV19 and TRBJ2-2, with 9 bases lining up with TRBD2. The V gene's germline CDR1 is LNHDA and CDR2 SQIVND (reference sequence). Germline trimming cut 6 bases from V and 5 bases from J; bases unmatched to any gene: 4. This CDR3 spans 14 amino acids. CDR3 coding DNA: TGTGCCAGTAGGGGACTAGCCCGTACCGGGGAGCTGTTTTTT. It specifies CASRGLARTGELFF.

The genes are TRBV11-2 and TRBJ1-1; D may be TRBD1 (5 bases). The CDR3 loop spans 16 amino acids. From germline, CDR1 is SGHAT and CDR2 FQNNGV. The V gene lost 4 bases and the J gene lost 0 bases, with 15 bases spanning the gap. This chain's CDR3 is CASSSQGGALNTEAFF. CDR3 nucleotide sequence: TGTGCCAGCAGCTCACAAGGTGGGGCCCTGAACACTGAAGCTTTCTTT.

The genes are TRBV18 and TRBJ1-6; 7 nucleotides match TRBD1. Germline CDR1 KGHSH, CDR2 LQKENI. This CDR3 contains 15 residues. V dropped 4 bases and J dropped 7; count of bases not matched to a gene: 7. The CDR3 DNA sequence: TGTGCCAGCTCACTTGCCGACAGGGCGAATTCACCCCTCCACTTT. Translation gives CASSLADRANSPLHF.

CDR3 nucleotide sequence: TGTGCCAGCAGCTTACGGGGTAAAACAGATACGCAGTATTTT. Translated: CASSLRGKTDTQYF. The chain carries TRBV7-2 and TRBJ2-3; TRBD2 is a possible D gene (5 bases). This CDR3 has 14 amino acids. Germline CDR1 reads SGHTA; CDR2 reads FQGNSA. Between the trimmed V and J ends, which lost 2 bases and 3 bases, there was a span of 9 bases.

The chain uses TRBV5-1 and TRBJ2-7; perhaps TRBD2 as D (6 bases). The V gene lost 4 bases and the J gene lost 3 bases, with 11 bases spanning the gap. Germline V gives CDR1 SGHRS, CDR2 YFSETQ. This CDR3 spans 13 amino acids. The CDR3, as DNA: TGCGCCAGCAGCCCGGAGGGACTCTACGAGCAGTACTTC. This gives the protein CASSPEGLYEQYF. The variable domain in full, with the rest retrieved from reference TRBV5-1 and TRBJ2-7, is KAGVTQTPRYLIKTRGQQVTLSCSPISGHRSVSWYQQTPGQGLQFLFEYFSETQRNKGNFPGRFSGRQFSNSRSEMNVSTLELGDSALYLCASSPEGLYEQYFGPGTRLTVT.

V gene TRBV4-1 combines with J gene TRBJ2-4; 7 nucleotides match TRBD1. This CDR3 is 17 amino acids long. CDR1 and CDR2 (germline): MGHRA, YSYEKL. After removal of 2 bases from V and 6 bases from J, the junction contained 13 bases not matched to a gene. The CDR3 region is CASSQPDRVIGGNIQYF. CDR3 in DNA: TGCGCCAGCAGCCAACCTGACAGGGTCATTGGTGGAAACATTCAGTACTTC.

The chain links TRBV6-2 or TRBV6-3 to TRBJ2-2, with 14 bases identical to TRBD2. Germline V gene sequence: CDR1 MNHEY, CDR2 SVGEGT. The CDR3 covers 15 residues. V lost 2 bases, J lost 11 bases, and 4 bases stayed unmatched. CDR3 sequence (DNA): TGTGCCAGCAGTTACGGGACTAGCGGGAGTGGAGAGCTGTTTTTT. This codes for CASSYGTSGSGELFF.

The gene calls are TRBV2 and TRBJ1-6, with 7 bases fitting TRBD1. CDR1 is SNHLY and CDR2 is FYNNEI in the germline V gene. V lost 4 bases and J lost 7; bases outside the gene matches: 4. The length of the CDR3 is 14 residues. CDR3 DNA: TGTGCCAGCAGTGTCGGAGGGGGCAATTCACCCCTCCACTTT. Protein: CASSVGGGNSPLHF.

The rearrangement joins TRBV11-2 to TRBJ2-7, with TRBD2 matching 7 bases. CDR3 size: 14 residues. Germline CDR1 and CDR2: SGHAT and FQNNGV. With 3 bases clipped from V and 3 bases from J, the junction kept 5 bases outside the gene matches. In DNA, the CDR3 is TGTGCCAGCAGCTTGGAGACTAGCTACTACGAGCAGTACTTC. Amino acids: CASSLETSYYEQYF. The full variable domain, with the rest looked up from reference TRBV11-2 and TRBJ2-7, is EAGVAQSPRYKIIEKRQSVAFWCNPISGHATLYWYQQILGQGPKLLIQFQNNGVVDDSQLPKDRFSAERLKGVDSTLKIQPAKLEDSAVYLCASSLETSYYEQYFGPGTRLTVT.

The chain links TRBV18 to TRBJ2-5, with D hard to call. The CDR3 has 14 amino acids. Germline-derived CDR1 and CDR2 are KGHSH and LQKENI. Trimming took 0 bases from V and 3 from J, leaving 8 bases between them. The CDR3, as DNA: TGTGCCAGCTCACCACCGGTAGTGGAAGAGACCCAGTACTTC. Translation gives CASSPPVVEETQYF.

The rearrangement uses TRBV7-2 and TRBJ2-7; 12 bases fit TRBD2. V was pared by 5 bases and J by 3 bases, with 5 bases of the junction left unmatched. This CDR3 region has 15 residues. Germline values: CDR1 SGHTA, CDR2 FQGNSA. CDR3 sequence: CASSNLAGGGYEQYF. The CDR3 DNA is TGTGCCAGCAGCAATCTAGCGGGAGGGGGCTACGAGCAGTACTTC.